This T cell receptor (beta chain) was profiled in a study of technical replicates of blood from several donors. Only in-frame clones appear in the TCRdb table, and some are missing; sequencing was by immunoSEQ multiplex PCR. The sample lists 75,000 to 100,000 clones, approximately 96% occurring once. Source material: T cells isolated from PBMCs. The clonotype originates from a human donor in good health.

This CDR3 is CASSLSAEQYF. CDR3 nucleotides: TGTGCCAGCAGCTTGAGTGCCGAGCAGTACTTC. The chain has TRBV11-2 and TRBJ2-7; D unresolved. The CDR3 sequence is 11 residues long. V lost 3 bases to trimming and J lost 6 bases, with 6 bases between them. Germline V lookup: CDR1 SGHAT, CDR2 FQNNGV.